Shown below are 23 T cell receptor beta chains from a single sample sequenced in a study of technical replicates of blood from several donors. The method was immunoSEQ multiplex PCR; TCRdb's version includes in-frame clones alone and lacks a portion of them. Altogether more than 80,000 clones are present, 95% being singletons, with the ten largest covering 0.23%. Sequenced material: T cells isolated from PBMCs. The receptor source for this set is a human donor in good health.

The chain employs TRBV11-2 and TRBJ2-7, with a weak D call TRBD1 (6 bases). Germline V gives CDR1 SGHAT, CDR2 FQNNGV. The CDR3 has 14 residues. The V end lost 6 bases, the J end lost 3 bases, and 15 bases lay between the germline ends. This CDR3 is CASSYRGNYYEQYF. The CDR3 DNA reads TGTGCCAGCAGTTATAGGGGGAATTACTACGAGCAGTACTTC.

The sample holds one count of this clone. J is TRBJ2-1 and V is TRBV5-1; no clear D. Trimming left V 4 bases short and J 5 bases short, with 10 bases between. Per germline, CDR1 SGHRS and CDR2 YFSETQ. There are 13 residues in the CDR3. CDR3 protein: CASSGPSNNEQFF. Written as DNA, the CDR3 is TGCGCCAGCAGCGGTCCTAGTAACAATGAGCAGTTCTTC.

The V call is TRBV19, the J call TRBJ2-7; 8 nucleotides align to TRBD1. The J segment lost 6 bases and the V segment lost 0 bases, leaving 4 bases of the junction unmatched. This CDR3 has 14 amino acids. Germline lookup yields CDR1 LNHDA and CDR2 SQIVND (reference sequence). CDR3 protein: CASSIDRGPSEQYF. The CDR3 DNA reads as TGTGCCAGTAGTATAGACAGGGGGCCCAGCGAGCAGTACTTC.

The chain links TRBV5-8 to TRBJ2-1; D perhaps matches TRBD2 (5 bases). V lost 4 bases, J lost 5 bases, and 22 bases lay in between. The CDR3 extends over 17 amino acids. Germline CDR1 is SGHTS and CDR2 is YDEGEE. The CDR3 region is CASSGGLILALNNEQFF. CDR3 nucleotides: TGTGCCAGCAGCGGAGGACTCATTCTGGCCCTTAACAATGAGCAGTTCTTC.

In nucleotides, the CDR3 is TGTGCCAGCAGTTTCCGTCGGGACAGGCTCGGAAACACTGAAGCTTTCTTT. Translation gives CASSFRRDRLGNTEAFF. The chain has TRBV28 and TRBJ1-1; TRBD1 matches 8 bases. Trimming removed 3 bases from V and 2 bases from J; junction bases left unmatched: 11. The CDR3 runs 17 residues. CDR1 and CDR2 (germline): MDHEN, SYDVKM.

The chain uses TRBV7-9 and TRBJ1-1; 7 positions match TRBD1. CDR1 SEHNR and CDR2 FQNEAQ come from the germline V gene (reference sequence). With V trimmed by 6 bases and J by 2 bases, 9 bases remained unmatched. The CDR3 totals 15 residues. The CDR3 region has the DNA TGTGCCAGCAGGGGTGGGACAGCCATCAACACTGAAGCTTTCTTT. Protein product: CASRGGTAINTEAFF. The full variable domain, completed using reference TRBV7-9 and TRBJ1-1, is DTGVSQNPRHKITKRGQNVTFRCDPISEHNRLYWYRQTLGQGPEFLTYFQNEAQLEKSRLLSDRFSAERPKGSFSTLEIQRTEQGDSAMYLCASRGGTAINTEAFFGQGTRLTVV.

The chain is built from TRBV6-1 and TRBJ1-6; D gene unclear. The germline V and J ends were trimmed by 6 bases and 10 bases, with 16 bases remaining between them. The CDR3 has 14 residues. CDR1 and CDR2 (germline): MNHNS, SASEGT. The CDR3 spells CASRREQRPSPLHF. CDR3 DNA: TGTGCCAGCAGGAGGGAACAAAGACCCTCACCCCTCCACTTT.

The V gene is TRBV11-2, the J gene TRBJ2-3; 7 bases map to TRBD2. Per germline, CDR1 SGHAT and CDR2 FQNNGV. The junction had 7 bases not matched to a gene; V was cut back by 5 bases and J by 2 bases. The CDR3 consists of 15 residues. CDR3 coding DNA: TGTGCCAGCAGCCTACGGGAGGCCACCACAGATACGCAGTATTTT. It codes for CASSLREATTDTQYF.

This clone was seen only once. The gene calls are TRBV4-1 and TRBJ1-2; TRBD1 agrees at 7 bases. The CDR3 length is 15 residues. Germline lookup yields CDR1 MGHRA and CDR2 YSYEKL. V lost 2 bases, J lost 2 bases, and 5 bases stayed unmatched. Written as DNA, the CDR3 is TGCGCCAGCAGCCAAAGTCAGACAGGGAACTATGGCTACACCTTC. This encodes CASSQSQTGNYGYTF.

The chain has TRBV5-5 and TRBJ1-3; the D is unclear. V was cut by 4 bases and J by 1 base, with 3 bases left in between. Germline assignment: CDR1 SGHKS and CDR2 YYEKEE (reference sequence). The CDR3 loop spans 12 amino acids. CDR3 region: CASSVSGNTIYF. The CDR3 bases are TGTGCCAGCAGCGTATCTGGAAACACCATATATTTT.

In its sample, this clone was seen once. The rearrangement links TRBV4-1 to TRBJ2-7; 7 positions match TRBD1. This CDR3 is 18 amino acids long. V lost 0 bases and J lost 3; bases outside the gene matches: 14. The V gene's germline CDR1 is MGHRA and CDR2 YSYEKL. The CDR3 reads CASSQDSPGDSILYEQYF. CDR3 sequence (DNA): TGCGCCAGCAGCCAAGATTCCCCTGGGGACAGCATTCTCTACGAGCAGTACTTC.

Written as DNA, the CDR3 is TGTGCCAGCAGCCCTGGGGGGAGGATTCAGTACTTC. Amino acids: CASSPGGRIQYF. The V gene is TRBV14, the J gene TRBJ2-4, with D possibly matching TRBD2 (6 bases). The V end was cut by 4 bases, the J end by 10 bases, with 11 bases between. Per germline, CDR1 SGHDN and CDR2 FVKESK. CDR3 length: 12 amino acids.

DNA of the CDR3: TGTGCCAGCAGTGATGATTGGAGTCAGCCCCAGCATTTT. It translates to CASSDDWSQPQHF. The chain uses TRBV6-5 and TRBJ1-5; no clear D gene. CDR3 size: 13 residues. V lost 5 bases and J 6 bases, leaving 11 bases between the germline ends. CDR1 and CDR2 (germline): MNHEY, SVGAGI.

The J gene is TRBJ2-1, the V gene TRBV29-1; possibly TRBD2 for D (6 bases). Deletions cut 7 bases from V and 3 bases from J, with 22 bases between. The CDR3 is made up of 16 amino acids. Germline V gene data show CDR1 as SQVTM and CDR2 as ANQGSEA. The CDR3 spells CSAPGTPSTVYNEQFF. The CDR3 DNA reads TGCAGCGCCCCGGGGACTCCTTCCACCGTCTACAATGAGCAGTTCTTC.

CDR3 loop: CASSTQQGNTEAFF. CDR3 bases: TGTGCCAGCAGCACGCAACAGGGGAACACTGAAGCTTTCTTT. V is TRBV11-2 and J is TRBJ1-1; perhaps TRBD1 as D (6 bases). The CDR3 spans 14 residues. Trimming removed 5 bases from V and 1 base from J, with 11 bases in between. The germline V gene has CDR1 SGHAT and CDR2 FQNNGV.

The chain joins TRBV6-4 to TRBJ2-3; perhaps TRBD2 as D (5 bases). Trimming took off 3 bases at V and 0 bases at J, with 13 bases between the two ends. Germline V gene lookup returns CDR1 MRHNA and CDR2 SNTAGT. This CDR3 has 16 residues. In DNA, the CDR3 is TGTGCCAGCAGTGAGAGGGATGGGTCGAGCACAGATACGCAGTATTTT. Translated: CASSERDGSSTDTQYF.

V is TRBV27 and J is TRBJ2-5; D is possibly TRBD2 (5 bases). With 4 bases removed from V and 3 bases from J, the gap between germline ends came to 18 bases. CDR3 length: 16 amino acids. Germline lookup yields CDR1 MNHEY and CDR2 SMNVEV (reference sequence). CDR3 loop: CASSSYGWNSEETQYF. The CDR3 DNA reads TGTGCCAGCAGTTCATATGGCTGGAATAGCGAAGAGACCCAGTACTTC.

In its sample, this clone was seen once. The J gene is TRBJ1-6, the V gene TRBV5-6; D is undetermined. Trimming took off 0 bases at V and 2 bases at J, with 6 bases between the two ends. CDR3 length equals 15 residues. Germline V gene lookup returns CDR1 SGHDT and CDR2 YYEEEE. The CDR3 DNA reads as TGTGCCAGCAGCTTGGACGGGGCCTATAATTCACCCCTCCACTTT. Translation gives CASSLDGAYNSPLHF.

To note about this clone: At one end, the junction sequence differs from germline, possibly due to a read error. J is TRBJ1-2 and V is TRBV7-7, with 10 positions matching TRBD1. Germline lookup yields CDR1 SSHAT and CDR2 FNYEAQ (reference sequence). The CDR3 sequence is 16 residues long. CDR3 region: CASSLGWDRGHYGYTF. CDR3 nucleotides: TGTGCTAGCAGCTTAGGGTGGGACAGGGGCCACTATGGCTACACCTTC. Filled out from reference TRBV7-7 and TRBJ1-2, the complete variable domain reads GAGVSQSPRYKVTKRGQDVTLRCDPISSHATLYWYQQALGQGPEFLTYFNYEAQPDKSGLPSDRFSAERPEGSISTLTIQRTEQRDSAMYRCASSLGWDRGHYGYTFGSGTRLTVV.

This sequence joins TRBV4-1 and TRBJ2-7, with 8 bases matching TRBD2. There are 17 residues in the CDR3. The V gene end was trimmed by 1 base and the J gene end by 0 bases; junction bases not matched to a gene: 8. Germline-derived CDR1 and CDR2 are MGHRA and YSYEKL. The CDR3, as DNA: TGCGCCAGCAGCCAAGTAAGCGGGGGAACCTCCTCCTACGAGCAGTACTTC. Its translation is CASSQVSGGTSSYEQYF.

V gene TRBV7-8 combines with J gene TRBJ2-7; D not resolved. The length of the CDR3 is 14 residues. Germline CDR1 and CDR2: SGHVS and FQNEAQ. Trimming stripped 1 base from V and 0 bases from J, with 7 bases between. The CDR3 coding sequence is TGTGCCAGCAGCTTAGTTCCCAGCTCCTACGAGCAGTACTTC. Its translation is CASSLVPSSYEQYF.

CDR3 DNA: TGCGCCAGCAGCCACCGAAGCGGGGGGCCGAACACCGGGGAGCTGTTTTTT. It specifies CASSHRSGGPNTGELFF. The J gene is TRBJ2-2, the V gene TRBV4-1, with TRBD2 matching 9 bases. V lost 3 bases, J lost 0 bases, and 5 bases stayed unmatched. Germline V gives CDR1 MGHRA, CDR2 YSYEKL. The CDR3 consists of 17 residues.

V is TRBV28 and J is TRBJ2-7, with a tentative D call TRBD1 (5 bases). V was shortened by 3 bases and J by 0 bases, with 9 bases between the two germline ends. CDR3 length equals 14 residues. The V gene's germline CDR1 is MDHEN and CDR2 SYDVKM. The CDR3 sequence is CASSFWGSSYEQYF. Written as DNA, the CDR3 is TGTGCCAGCAGTTTCTGGGGCTCCTCCTACGAGCAGTACTTC.